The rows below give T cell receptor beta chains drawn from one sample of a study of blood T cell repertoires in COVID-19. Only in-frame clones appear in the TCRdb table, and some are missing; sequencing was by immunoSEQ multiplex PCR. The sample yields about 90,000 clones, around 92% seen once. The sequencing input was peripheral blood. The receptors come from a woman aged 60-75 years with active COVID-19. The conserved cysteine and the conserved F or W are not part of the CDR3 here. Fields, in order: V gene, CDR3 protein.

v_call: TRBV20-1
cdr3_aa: SASLGRLTGTDTQY

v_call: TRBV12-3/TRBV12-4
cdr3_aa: ASSTGGLDPQH

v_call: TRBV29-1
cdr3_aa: SVEEGGGYT

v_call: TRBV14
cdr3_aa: ASSQVSTAIQETQY

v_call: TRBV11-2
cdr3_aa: ASSLEPTGTGQF

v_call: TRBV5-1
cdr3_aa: ASSPGGTGKGEQY

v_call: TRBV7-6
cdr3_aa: ASSSSPGQLGLAGKNTGELF

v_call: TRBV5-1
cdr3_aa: ASSTSGRVENEQF

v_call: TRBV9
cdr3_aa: ASSPRLGQGERVTEAF

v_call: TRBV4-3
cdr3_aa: ASSQETSSRAETQY

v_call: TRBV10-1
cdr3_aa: ASSLQGSYGYT

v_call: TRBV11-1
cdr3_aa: ASSLRDRGFHEQY

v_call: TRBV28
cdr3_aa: ASSRDSQETQY

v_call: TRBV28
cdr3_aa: ASSNRASATYGYT

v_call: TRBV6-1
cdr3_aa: ASSSAAVPTDTQY

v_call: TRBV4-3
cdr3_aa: ASSQGLGQGVYGYT

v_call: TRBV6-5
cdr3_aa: ASRTDRGTYEQY

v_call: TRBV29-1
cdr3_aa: SVEDKQAQETQY

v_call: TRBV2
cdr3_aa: ASSRQGPGNTIY

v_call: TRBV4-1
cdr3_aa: ASSQGLTEYGYT

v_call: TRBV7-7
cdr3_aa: ASSLVGGPQETQY